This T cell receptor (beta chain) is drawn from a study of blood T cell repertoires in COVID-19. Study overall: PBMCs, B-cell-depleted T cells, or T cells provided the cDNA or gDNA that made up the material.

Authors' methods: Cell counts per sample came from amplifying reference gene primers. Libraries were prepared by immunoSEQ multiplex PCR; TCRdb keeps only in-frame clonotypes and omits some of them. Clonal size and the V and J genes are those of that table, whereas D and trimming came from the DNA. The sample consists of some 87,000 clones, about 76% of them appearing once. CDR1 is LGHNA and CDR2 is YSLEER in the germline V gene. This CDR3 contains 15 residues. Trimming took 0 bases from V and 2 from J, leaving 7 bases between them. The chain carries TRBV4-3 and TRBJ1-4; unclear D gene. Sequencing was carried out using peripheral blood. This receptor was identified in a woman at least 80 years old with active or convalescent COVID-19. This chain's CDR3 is CASSQERLTNEKLFF. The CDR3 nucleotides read TGCGCCAGCAGCCAAGAAAGACTGACTAATGAAAAACTGTTTTTT.